The 28 T cell receptor beta chains reported below all come from one sample, sequenced in a study of T cells in women clearing cervical HPV infection. Libraries were prepared by immunoSEQ multiplex PCR; TCRdb keeps only in-frame clonotypes and omits some of them. Its clone listing holds 18,000 or so clones. What was sequenced was blood buffy coat. The receptors come from a woman aged 18-69 years with a cervical HPV16 infection that either progressed to CIN3+ or cleared (not recorded which).

Points on this clone: Read coverage stops 3 residues before the CDR3 terminus; the germline J gene supplies the remainder. The rearrangement links TRBV6-2 or TRBV6-3 to TRBJ2-3, with TRBD2 identical over 7 bases. V lost 2 bases to trimming and J lost 1 base; unmatched junction nucleotides: 6. This CDR3 contains 16 residues. The germline gives CDR1 MNHEY, CDR2 SVGEGT. The CDR3 here is CASSYEAGAGTDTQYF. CDR3 DNA (partial): TGTGCCAGCAGTTACGAGGCGGGAGCGGGCACAGATACG.

The part of the CDR3 DNA that was read is TGCAGTGCTAGCAGTGGGGGGACAACTAATGAAAAA. Translation gives CSASSGGTTNEK. In full, the CDR3 is CSASSGGTTNEKLFF. This chain connects TRBV20-1 to TRBJ1-4; D possibly corresponds to TRBD1 (5 bases). Coverage ceases 3 residues before the CDR3 finishes, and the germline J gene fills in the end. CDR1 and CDR2 from the germline V gene are DFQATT and SNEGSKA (reference sequence). With 3 bases removed from V and 0 bases from J, the gap between germline ends came to 11 bases. The CDR3 runs 15 residues.

Comments on this clone: The sequence runs out 3 residues before the end of the CDR3; the remainder is reconstructed from the germline J gene. The J gene is TRBJ1-4, the V gene TRBV6-1, with 8 bases identical to TRBD1. Trimming removed 4 bases from V and 5 bases from J; junction bases left unmatched: 6. The CDR3 has 15 amino acids. Germline V gene data show CDR1 as MNHNS and CDR2 as SASEGT. CDR3 bases read: TGTGCCAGCAGTGTGAATTCAGGGGGCAATGAAAAA. This encodes CASSVNSGGNEK. In full, the CDR3 is CASSVNSGGNEKLFF.

This clone is classed as medium-sized by frequency. Relative to the germline gene, one junction end is altered; a read error may explain this. The CDR3 protein is CASSLNYRDYEQYF. CDR3 DNA, as far as it was read: TGTGCTAGCAGCTTAAATTACAGGGACTACGAG. This sequence joins TRBV7-7 and TRBJ2-7; TRBD1 is a possible D gene (6 bases). The read ends 3 residues early relative to the CDR3; the germline J gene fills the gap. The CDR3 consists of 14 residues. Germline CDR1 SSHAT, CDR2 FNYEAQ (reference sequence).

Notes on this clone: The read terminates 3 residues ahead of where the CDR3 ends, so the germline J gene completes it. The rearrangement links TRBV20-1 to TRBJ2-7; tentative D call: TRBD2 (6 bases). The CDR3 has 15 amino acids. Trimming pared 0 bases from V and 2 bases from J, leaving 14 bases between. Germline values: CDR1 DFQATT, CDR2 SNEGSKA (reference sequence). This CDR3 reads CSARDGGYTPYEQYF. CDR3 bases read: TGCAGTGCTAGAGATGGGGGGTACACCCCCTACGAG.

As concerns this clone: The read is 3 residues too short to cover the CDR3 end, so that end is filled in from the germline J gene. This chain uses TRBV9 with TRBJ2-3, with TRBD1 matching over 8 bases. This CDR3 has 15 residues. Germline V gives CDR1 SGDLS, CDR2 YYNGEE. Unmatched junction bases numbered 4, after V lost 4 bases and J lost 0 bases. Here the CDR3 reads CASSKQGVSTDTQYF. Incomplete CDR3 DNA: TGTGCCAGCAGCAAACAGGGGGTGAGCACAGATACG.

To note about this clone: The sequence runs out 3 residues before the end of the CDR3; the remainder is reconstructed from the germline J gene. The chain recombines TRBV6-1 with TRBJ2-1; D uncertain. Looked up from germline, CDR1 is MNHNS and CDR2 is SASEGT. This CDR3 region has 15 residues. The V gene lost 0 bases and the J gene lost 8 bases, with 14 bases spanning the gap. CDR3 in amino acids: CASSEALIIRYEQFF. The CDR3 DNA, read in part, is TGTGCCAGCAGTGAAGCTCTTATAATTCGGTATGAG.

A remark on this clone: The read is 3 residues too short to cover the CDR3 end, so that end is filled in from the germline J gene. The chain is built from TRBV2 and TRBJ2-3; 10 bases agree with TRBD1. The CDR3 runs to 15 residues. J lost 3 bases, V lost 6 bases, and 6 bases had no gene match. CDR1 is SNHLY and CDR2 is FYNNEI in the germline V gene. The covered CDR3 bases are TGTGCCAGCAGGCTCCGGGACAGGGGTACAGATACG. It encodes CASRLRDRGTDT. The complete CDR3 reads CASRLRDRGTDTQYF.

In regard to this clone: With the read ending 3 residues before the CDR3 end, the germline J gene is used to fill in that end. Other DNA sequences of this sample code for an identical CDR3. The V and J genes are TRBV7-9 and TRBJ2-7; maybe TRBD1 (5 bases). Germline loops: CDR1 SEHNR, CDR2 FQNEAQ (reference sequence). This CDR3 has 12 residues. V was trimmed by 3 bases and J by 5 bases, leaving 8 bases between them. Incomplete CDR3 DNA: TGTGCCAGCAGCTTCCAGGGAAACGAG. This translates into CASSFQGNE. The CDR3, in full, reads CASSFQGNEQYF.

As for this clone: The CDR3 end lies 3 residues beyond the end of the read and is filled in from the germline J gene. The chain has TRBV7-8 and TRBJ1-3; D is uncertain. Trimming pared 5 bases from V and 0 bases from J, leaving 11 bases between. The CDR3 consists of 15 residues. Germline V gene lookup returns CDR1 SGHVS and CDR2 FQNEAQ. CDR3 sequence reads: CASSVGLGSGNTIYF. The DNA read from the CDR3 is TGTGCCAGCAGCGTGGGCTTAGGCTCTGGAAACACC.

Worth noting for this clone: The read stops 3 residues short of the end of the CDR3; the missing end is completed from the germline J gene. The chain joins TRBV6-2 or TRBV6-3 to TRBJ2-7; 8 bases are shared with TRBD1. J was trimmed by 3 bases and V by 2 bases; bases with no gene match: 6. Germline V CDR1 and CDR2: MNHEY, SVGEGT. The CDR3 sequence is 15 residues long. This CDR3 is CASSYPPGGVYEQYF. CDR3 bases read: TGTGCCAGCAGTTACCCCCCAGGGGGCGTCTACGAG.

On this clone itself: The sequence runs out 3 residues before the end of the CDR3; the remainder is reconstructed from the germline J gene. The rearrangement links TRBV28 to TRBJ1-1, with D uncertain. Trimming left V 5 bases short and J 0 bases short, with 7 bases between. The CDR3 consists of 13 residues. The germline gives CDR1 MDHEN, CDR2 SYDVKM. CDR3 DNA (partial): TGTGCCAGCAGTCGCGGGGTGAACACTGAA. Translation gives CASSRGVNTE. The whole CDR3 region reads CASSRGVNTEAFF.

About this clone itself: Coverage ceases 3 residues before the CDR3 finishes, and the germline J gene fills in the end. V is TRBV20-1 and J is TRBJ2-3, with 12 nucleotides matching TRBD2. Germline trimming cut 1 base from V and 0 bases from J; bases unmatched to any gene: 11. Germline CDR1 reads DFQATT; CDR2 reads SNEGSKA (reference sequence). The CDR3 extends over 19 amino acids. CDR3 sequence reads: CSARGASGRGGPSTDTQYF. The DNA read from the CDR3 is TGCAGTGCTAGAGGGGCTAGCGGGAGGGGGGGGCCTAGCACAGATACG.

On this clone: The CDR3 goes on 3 residues after the read ends, and that part is filled in from the germline J gene. J is TRBJ2-2 and V is TRBV5-5, with D tentatively TRBD1 (6 bases). CDR1 and CDR2 (germline): SGHKS, YYEKEE (reference sequence). The CDR3 spans 15 residues. The V end was cut by 4 bases, the J end by 4 bases, with 14 bases between. The CDR3 sequence is CASSLTGIVTGELFF. The sequenced CDR3 bases are TGTGCCAGCAGCCTAACAGGGATAGTCACCGGGGAG.

Remarks on this clone: With the read ending 3 residues before the CDR3 end, the germline J gene is used to fill in that end. V usage is TRBV6-7 and J usage is TRBJ2-1, with TRBD2 matching over 7 bases. TRBV6-7 is an ORF for which the function is uncertain. The CDR3 extends over 12 amino acids. Trimming removed 6 bases from V and 5 bases from J; junction bases left unmatched: 1. Partial CDR3 DNA: TGTGCCAGCAGGGGGGGGGACAATGAG. It codes for CASRGGDNE. The whole CDR3 sequence reads CASRGGDNEQFF.

Partial CDR3 DNA: TGTGCCAGCTCACCAGACAGACTCACAGATACC. This encodes CASSPDRLTDT. The entire CDR3 is CASSPDRLTDTYTF. This chain connects TRBV18 to TRBJ1-2; D is possibly TRBD1 (5 bases). The DNA ends 3 residues before the CDR3 does, and the rest of the CDR3 is filled in from the germline J gene. The germline V gene encodes CDR1 KGHSH and CDR2 LQKENI. The CDR3 extends over 14 amino acids.

Of note for this clone: The missing CDR3 end, 3 residues past where the read stops, is filled in from the germline J gene. The chain has TRBV20-1 and TRBJ1-1, with TRBD1 matching over 9 bases. The germline CDR1 and CDR2 sequences are DFQATT and SNEGSKA (reference sequence). The V gene end was trimmed by 6 bases and the J gene end by 4 bases; junction bases not matched to a gene: 9. CDR3 length: 14 amino acids. This CDR3 reads CSARTGVGITEAFF. Partial CDR3 DNA: TGCAGTGCCAGGACAGGGGTGGGGATCACTGAA.

On this clone: The CDR3 is cut off 3 residues early in the read; its end comes from the germline J gene. The rearrangement joins TRBV4-1 to TRBJ1-3; D uncertain. The CDR3 has 14 amino acids. V was shortened by 3 bases and J by 0 bases, with 6 bases between the two germline ends. CDR1 and CDR2 from the germline V gene are MGHRA and YSYEKL. CDR3 sequence reads: CASSQGHSGNTIYF. The covered CDR3 bases are TGCGCCAGCAGCCAGGGCCACTCTGGAAACACC.

A note on this clone: The read ends 3 residues before the CDR3 terminus; that terminus is restored from the germline J gene. The rearrangement links TRBV2 to TRBJ2-3, with 9 nucleotides matching TRBD1. Trimming removed 8 bases from V and 6 bases from J; junction bases left unmatched: 6. Germline loops: CDR1 SNHLY, CDR2 FYNNEI. The CDR3 extends over 13 amino acids. The CDR3 DNA, read in part, is TGTGCCAGCCGACAGGGGGGCCTTGATACG. As protein: CASRQGGLDT. The full CDR3 protein reads CASRQGGLDTQYF. The complete variable domain, with remaining parts taken from reference TRBV2 and TRBJ2-3, reads EPEVTQTPSHQVTQMGQEVILRCVPISNHLYFYWYRQILGQKVEFLVSFYNNEISEKSEIFDDQFSVERPDGSNFTLKIRSTKLEDSAMYFCASRQGGLDTQYFGPGTRLTVL.

In regard to this clone: The CDR3 extends 3 residues past the end of the read, so its final part is completed from the germline J gene. The genes are TRBV5-1 and TRBJ2-5; D uncertain. The CDR3 is 13 amino acids. V dropped 1 base and J dropped 0 bases, with 4 bases sitting between them. In germline, CDR1 is SGHRS, CDR2 YFSETQ. CDR3 residues: CASSLTDQETQYF. The sequenced part of the CDR3 DNA is TGCGCCAGCAGCTTGACAGACCAAGAGACC.

Comments on this clone: The CDR3 end falls 3 residues outside the read, so it is completed with the germline J gene. The chain recombines TRBV20-1 with TRBJ2-7, with 11 bases fitting TRBD1. The CDR3 covers 14 residues. J was trimmed by 6 bases and V by 1 base; bases with no gene match: 5. The germline V gene encodes CDR1 DFQATT and CDR2 SNEGSKA (reference sequence). The sequenced CDR3 bases are TGCAGTGCTAGAGGGGACAGGGGGGTCGCCGAG. As protein: CSARGDRGVAE. Given in full, the CDR3 is CSARGDRGVAEQYF.

About this clone itself: The read stops 3 residues short of the end of the CDR3; the missing end is completed from the germline J gene. This chain connects TRBV7-9 to TRBJ2-2; 7 nucleotides match TRBD1. The CDR3 has 14 amino acids. Germline-derived CDR1 and CDR2 are SEHNR and FQNEAQ (reference sequence). V trimming: 5 bases; J trimming: 3 bases; junction bases outside the gene matches: 3. CDR3 residues: CASSPGQDTGELFF. The sequenced part of the CDR3 DNA is TGTGCCAGCAGCCCAGGACAGGACACCGGGGAG.

With respect to this clone: The read finishes 3 residues shy of the CDR3 end, and the germline J gene is used to complete it. This chain uses TRBV19 with TRBJ2-3, with D perhaps matching TRBD2 (6 bases). The length of the CDR3 is 17 residues. Trimming removed 4 bases at V and 4 bases at J, with 21 bases between. Germline V gene data show CDR1 as LNHDA and CDR2 as SQIVND (reference sequence). The covered CDR3 bases are TGTGCCAGTAGTAGGGTGACCGGGACTCGCGGCGCAGATACG. It is translated as CASSRVTGTRGADT. The complete CDR3 reads CASSRVTGTRGADTQYF.

The CDR3 sequence is CAWRPRQGHTTYEQYF. The covered CDR3 bases are TGTGCCTGGAGACCAAGACAGGGGCACACCACCTACGAG. The chain uses TRBV30 and TRBJ2-7, with 8 bases lining up with TRBD1. Sequencing ends 3 residues short of the CDR3 end; the germline J gene provides the rest. This CDR3 has 16 residues. Trimming cost V 3 bases and J 2 bases; bases outside gene matches: 12. The germline V gene has CDR1 GTSNPN and CDR2 SVGIG (reference sequence).

As for this clone: The sequence runs out 3 residues before the end of the CDR3; the remainder is reconstructed from the germline J gene. This chain links TRBV7-2 with TRBJ1-1; 8 bases line up with TRBD1. CDR1 and CDR2 from the germline V gene are SGHTA and FQGNSA. V lost 5 bases to trimming and J lost 6 bases; unmatched junction nucleotides: 8. This CDR3 has 14 residues. CDR3 amino acids: CASSQQGGGAEAFF. The CDR3 DNA, read in part, is TGTGCCAGCAGCCAACAGGGGGGTGGTGCTGAA.

A remark on this clone: Read data end 3 residues before the CDR3 end; the end is taken from the germline J gene. The V gene is TRBV2, the J gene TRBJ1-1; D might be TRBD1 (6 bases). Germline V gene data show CDR1 as SNHLY and CDR2 as FYNNEI. V dropped 11 bases and J dropped 2 bases, with 15 bases sitting between them. The CDR3 extends over 13 amino acids. The CDR3 bases that were read are TGTGCCGGTTCCGGGACATTAAACACTGAA. It encodes CAGSGTLNTE. The whole CDR3 protein reads CAGSGTLNTEAFF.

Concerning this clone: Read data end 3 residues before the CDR3 end; the end is taken from the germline J gene. The chain links TRBV4-1 to TRBJ2-2, with 12 bases aligning to TRBD2. Germline V gene data show CDR1 as MGHRA and CDR2 as YSYEKL. The ends lost 3 bases at V and 5 bases at J; junction bases unmatched: 10. The length of the CDR3 is 18 residues. CDR3 residues: CASSHRTSGNIRTGELFF. Partial CDR3 DNA: TGCGCCAGCAGCCATAGGACTAGCGGGAATATAAGGACCGGGGAG.

On this clone itself: The CDR3 is cut off 3 residues early in the read; its end comes from the germline J gene. The chain employs TRBV7-9 and TRBJ2-7; 8 bases are a match to TRBD2. The CDR3 contains 15 residues. Trimming cost V 5 bases and J 1 base; bases outside gene matches: 7. Looked up from germline, CDR1 is SEHNR and CDR2 is FQNEAQ (reference sequence). The part of the CDR3 DNA that was read is TGTGCCAGCAGCAGCCCGACTAGCGTATCCTACGAG. It encodes CASSSPTSVSYE. The full CDR3 protein is CASSSPTSVSYEQYF. Filled out from reference TRBV7-9 and TRBJ2-7, the complete variable domain reads DTGVSQNPRHKITKRGQNVTFRCDPISEHNRLYWYRQTLGQGPEFLTYFQNEAQLEKSRLLSDRFSAERPKGSFSTLEIQRTEQGDSAMYLCASSSPTSVSYEQYFGPGTRLTVT.